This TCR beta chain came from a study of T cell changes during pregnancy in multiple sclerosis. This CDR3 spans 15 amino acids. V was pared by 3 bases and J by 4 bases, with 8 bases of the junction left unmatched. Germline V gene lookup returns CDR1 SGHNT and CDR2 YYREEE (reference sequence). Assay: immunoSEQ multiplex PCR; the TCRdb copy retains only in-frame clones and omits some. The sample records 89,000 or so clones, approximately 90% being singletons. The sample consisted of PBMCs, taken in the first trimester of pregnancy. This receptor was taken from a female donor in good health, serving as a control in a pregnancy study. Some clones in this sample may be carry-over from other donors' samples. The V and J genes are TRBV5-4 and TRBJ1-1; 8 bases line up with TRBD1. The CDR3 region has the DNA TGTGCCAGCAGCTGGGCCGGACAGGGCGGCACTGAAGCTTTCTTT. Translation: CASSWAGQGGTEAFF.